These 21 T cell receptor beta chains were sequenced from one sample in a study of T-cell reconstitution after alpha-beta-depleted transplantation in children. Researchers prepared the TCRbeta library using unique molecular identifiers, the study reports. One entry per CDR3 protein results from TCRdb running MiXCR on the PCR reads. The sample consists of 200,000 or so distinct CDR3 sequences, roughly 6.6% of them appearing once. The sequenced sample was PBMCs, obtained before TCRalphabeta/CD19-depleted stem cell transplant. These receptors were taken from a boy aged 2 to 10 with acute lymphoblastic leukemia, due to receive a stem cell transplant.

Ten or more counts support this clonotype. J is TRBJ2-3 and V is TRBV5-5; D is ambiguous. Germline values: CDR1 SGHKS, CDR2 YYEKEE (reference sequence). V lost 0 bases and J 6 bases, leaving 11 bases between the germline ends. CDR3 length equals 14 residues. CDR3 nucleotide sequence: TGTGCCAGCAGCTTGGACTTGGCATCTGATACGCAGTATTTT. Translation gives CASSLDLASDTQYF.

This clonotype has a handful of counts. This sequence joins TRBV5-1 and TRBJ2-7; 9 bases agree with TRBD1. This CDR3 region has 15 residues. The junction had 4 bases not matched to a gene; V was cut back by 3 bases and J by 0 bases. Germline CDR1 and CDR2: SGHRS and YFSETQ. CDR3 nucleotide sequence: TGCGCCAGCAGCTACGGACAGGGGTCCTCCTACGAGCAGTACTTC. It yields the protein CASSYGQGSSYEQYF.

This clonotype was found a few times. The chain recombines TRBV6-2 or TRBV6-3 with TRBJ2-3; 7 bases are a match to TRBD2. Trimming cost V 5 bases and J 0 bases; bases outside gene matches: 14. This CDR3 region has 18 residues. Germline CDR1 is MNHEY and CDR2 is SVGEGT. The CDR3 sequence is CASSPAPGTTESTDTQYF. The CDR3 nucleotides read TGTGCCAGCAGTCCCGCCCCCGGGACTACCGAGAGCACAGATACGCAGTATTTT.

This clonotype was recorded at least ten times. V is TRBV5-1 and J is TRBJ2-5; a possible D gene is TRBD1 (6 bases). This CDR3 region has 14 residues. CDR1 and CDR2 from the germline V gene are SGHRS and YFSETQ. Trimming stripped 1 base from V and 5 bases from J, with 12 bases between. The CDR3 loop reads CASSLLTGRETQYF. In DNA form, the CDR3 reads TGCGCCAGCAGCTTGCTCACAGGGCGGGAGACCCAGTACTTC.

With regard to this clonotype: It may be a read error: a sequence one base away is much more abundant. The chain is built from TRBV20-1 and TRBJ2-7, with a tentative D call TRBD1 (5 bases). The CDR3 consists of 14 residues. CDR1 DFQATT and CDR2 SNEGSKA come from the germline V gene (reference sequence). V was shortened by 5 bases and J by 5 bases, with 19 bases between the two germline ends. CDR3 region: CSASDPGHPHEQYF. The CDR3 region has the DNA TGCAGTGCTTCAGACCCTGGACATCCCCACGAGCAGTACTTC.

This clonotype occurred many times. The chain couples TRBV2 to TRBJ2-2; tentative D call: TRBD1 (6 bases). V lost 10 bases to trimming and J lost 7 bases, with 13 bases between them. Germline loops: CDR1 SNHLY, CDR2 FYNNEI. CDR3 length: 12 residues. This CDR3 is CAIPGGHGELFF. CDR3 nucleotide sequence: TGTGCCATCCCTGGGGGCCACGGGGAGCTGTTTTTT.

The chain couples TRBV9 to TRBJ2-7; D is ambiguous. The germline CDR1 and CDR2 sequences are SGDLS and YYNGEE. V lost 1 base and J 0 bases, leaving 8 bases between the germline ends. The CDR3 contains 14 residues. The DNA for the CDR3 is TGTGCCAGCAGCGTATCACCGGCCTCCTACGAGCAGTACTTC. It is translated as CASSVSPASYEQYF.

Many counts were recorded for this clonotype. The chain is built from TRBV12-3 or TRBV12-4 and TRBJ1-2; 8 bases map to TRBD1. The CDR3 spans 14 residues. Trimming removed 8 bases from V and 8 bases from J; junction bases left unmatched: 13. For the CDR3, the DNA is TGTGCCAGCCGAAGACCAGGGGGCGGAGGGGGCTACACCTTC. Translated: CASRRPGGGGGYTF.

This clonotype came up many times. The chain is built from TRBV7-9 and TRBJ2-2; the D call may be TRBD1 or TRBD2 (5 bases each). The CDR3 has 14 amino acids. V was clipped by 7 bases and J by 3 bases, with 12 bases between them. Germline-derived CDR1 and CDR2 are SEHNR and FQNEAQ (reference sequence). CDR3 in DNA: TGTGCCAGCATTCGAATGGGGGACACCGGGGAGCTGTTTTTT. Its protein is CASIRMGDTGELFF. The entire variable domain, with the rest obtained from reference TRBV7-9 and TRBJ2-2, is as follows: DTGVSQNPRHKITKRGQNVTFRCDPISEHNRLYWYRQTLGQGPEFLTYFQNEAQLEKSRLLSDRFSAERPKGSFSTLEIQRTEQGDSAMYLCASIRMGDTGELFFGEGSRLTVL.

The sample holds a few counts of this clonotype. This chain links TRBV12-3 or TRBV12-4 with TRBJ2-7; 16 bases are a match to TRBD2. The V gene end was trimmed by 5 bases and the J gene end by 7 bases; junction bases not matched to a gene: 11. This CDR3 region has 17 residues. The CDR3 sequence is CASSPSPGTSGRVEQYF. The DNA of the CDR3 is TGTGCCAGCAGTCCCTCCCCCGGGACTAGCGGGAGGGTGGAGCAGTACTTC.

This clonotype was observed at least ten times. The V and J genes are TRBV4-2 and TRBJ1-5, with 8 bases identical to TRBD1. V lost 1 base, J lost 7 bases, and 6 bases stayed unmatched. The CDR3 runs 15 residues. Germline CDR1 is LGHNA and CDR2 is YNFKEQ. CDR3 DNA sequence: TGTGCCAGCAGCCAAGGGGGACAGGCGGCGCAGCCCCAGCATTTT. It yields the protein CASSQGGQAAQPQHF.

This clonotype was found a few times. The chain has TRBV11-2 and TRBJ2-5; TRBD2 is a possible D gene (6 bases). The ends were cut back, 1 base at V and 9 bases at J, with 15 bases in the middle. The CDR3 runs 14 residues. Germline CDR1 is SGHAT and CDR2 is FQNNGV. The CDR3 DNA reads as TGTGCCAGCAGCTTAGCGGGGACCACGGGGGCCCAGTACTTC. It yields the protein CASSLAGTTGAQYF.

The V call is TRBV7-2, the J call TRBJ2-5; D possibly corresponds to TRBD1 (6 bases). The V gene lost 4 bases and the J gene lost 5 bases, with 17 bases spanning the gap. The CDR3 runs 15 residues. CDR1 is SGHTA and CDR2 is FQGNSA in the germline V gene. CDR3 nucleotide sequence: TGTGCCAGCAGCTCGAACGCCAGGGGCGTGGAGACCCAGTACTTC. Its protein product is CASSSNARGVETQYF.

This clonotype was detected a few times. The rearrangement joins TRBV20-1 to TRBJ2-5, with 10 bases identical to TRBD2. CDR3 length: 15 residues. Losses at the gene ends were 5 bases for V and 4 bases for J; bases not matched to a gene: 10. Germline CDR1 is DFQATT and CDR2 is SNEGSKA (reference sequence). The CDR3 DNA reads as TGCAGTGCTTGCCTAATAGCGGGGGGTCGAGAGACCCAGTACTTC. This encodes CSACLIAGGRETQYF.

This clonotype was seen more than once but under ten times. The CDR3 DNA sequence: TGTGCCAGCAGTGAAGATGGCGGCTCCTACAATGAGCAGTTCTTC. Its translation is CASSEDGGSYNEQFF. The rearrangement uses TRBV6-1 and TRBJ2-1; unclear D gene. Germline CDR1 and CDR2: MNHNS and SASEGT. Trimming shortened V by 1 base and J by 0 bases, and 7 bases separated the two germline ends. The CDR3 has 15 amino acids.

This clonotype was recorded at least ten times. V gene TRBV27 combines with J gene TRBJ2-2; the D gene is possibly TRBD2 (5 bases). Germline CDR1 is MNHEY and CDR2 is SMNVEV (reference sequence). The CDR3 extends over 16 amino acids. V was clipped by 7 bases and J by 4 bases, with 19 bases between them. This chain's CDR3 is CASIPPLAAGTGELFF. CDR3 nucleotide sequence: TGTGCCAGCATCCCACCGCTCGCCGCGGGCACCGGGGAGCTGTTTTTT.

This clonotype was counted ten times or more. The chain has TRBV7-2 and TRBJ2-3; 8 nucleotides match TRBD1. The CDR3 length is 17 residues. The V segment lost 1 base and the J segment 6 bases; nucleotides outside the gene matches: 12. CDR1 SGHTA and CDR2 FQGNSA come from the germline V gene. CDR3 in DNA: TGTGCCAGCAGCTTAGGGGGAGGCAGGGGGCACGGGGATACGCAGTATTTT. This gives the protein CASSLGGGRGHGDTQYF. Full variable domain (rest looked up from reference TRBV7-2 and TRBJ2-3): GAGVSQSPSNKVTEKGKDVELRCDPISGHTALYWYRQSLGQGLEFLIYFQGNSAPDKSGLPSDRFSAERTGGSVSTLTIQRTQQEDSAVYLCASSLGGGRGHGDTQYFGPGTRLTVL.

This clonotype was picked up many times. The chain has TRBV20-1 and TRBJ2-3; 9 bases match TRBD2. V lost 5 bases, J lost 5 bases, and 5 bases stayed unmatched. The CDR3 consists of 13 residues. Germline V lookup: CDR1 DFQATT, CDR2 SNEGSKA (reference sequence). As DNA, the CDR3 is TGCAGTGCTGTGACTAGCGGTCGAGATACGCAGTATTTT. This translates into CSAVTSGRDTQYF.

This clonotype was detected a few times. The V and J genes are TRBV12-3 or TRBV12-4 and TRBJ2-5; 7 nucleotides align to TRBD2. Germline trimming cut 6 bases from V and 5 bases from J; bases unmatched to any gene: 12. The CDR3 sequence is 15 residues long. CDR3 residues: CASSPRLGEGETQYF. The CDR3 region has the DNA TGTGCCAGCAGCCCCCGGTTGGGGGAGGGTGAGACCCAGTACTTC.

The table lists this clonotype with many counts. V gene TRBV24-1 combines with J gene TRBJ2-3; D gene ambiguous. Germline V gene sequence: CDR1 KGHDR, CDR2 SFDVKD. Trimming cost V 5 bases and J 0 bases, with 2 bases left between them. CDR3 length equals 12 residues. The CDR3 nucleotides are TGTGCCACCAGTGGAAGCACAGATACGCAGTATTTT. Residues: CATSGSTDTQYF.

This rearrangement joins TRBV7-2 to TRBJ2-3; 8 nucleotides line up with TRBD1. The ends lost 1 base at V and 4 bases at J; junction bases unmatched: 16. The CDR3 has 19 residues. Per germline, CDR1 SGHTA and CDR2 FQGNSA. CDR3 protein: CASSLGSSGRGRPADTQYF. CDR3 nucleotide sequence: TGTGCCAGCAGCTTAGGCTCGTCGGGCAGGGGGCGCCCCGCAGATACGCAGTATTTT.